This is a list of T cell receptor beta chains from one sample in a study of blood T cell repertoires in COVID-19. Repertoires were generated with immunoSEQ multiplex PCR, while TCRdb's copy carries only in-frame clones and drops some. Among about 71,000 clones listed, approximately 92% were seen once. The specimen sequenced was peripheral blood. These receptor sequences come from a woman of 80 years or more with acute or convalescent COVID-19. CDR3s include the opening cysteine and the closing phenylalanine or tryptophan. The order of the fields is J gene, V gene, CDR3 protein.

J: TRBJ1-5; V: TRBV5-1; CDR3: CASSEGPGQPQHF
J: TRBJ2-1; V: TRBV29-1; CDR3: CSPRGSYNEQFF
J: TRBJ2-6; V: TRBV11-2; CDR3: CASSFQPAGSGANVLTF
J: TRBJ2-1; V: TRBV11-2; CDR3: CASNSGGSNEQFF
J: TRBJ2-2; V: TRBV7-9; CDR3: CASSLSSITGAGELFF
J: TRBJ1-5; V: TRBV3-1/TRBV3-2; CDR3: CASSQGTGDFQPQHF
J: TRBJ2-3; V: TRBV6-5; CDR3: CASSYSVTSGIDTQYF
J: TRBJ2-7; V: TRBV2; CDR3: CASKEGSVGPYEQYF
J: TRBJ2-1; V: TRBV29-1; CDR3: CSVASGARGYNEQFF
J: TRBJ2-7; V: TRBV10-3; CDR3: CAISEYKGAYEQYF
J: TRBJ2-5; V: TRBV5-4; CDR3: CASSLRLAAQETQYF
J: TRBJ1-1; V: TRBV6-2/TRBV6-3; CDR3: CASSYPTGNTEAFF
J: TRBJ1-3; V: TRBV13; CDR3: CASSLQGPSSGNTIYF
J: TRBJ1-2; V: TRBV19; CDR3: CASNPIGTVGGYTF
J: TRBJ2-3; V: TRBV9; CDR3: CASGPAGGTDTQYF